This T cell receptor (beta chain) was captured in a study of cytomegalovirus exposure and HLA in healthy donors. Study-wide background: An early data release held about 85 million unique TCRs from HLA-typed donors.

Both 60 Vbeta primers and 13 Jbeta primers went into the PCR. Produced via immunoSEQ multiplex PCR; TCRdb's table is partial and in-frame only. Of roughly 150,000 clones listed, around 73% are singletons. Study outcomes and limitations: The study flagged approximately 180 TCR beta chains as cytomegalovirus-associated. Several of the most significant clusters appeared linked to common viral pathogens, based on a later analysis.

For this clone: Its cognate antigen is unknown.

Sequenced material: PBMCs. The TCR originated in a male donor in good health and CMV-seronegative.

CDR3 DNA: TGTGCCAGCAGTGTACCACAGGGGGCGGCTGAGCAGTACTTC. Translated: CASSVPQGAAEQYF. V is TRBV6-1 and J is TRBJ2-7; TRBD1 matches at 9 bases. The junction had 8 bases not matched to a gene; V was cut back by 4 bases and J by 7 bases. CDR1 MNHNS and CDR2 SASEGT come from the germline V gene. The length of the CDR3 is 14 residues.